This T cell receptor beta chain stems from a study of cytomegalovirus exposure and HLA in healthy donors. Overall study results and limits: Rarity marked most TCR sequences, yet some public TCRs occurred in many donors. Analyses of presence and absence presupposed an approximately uniform sequencing depth across donors.

With respect to this clone: Its antigen is not identified.

Both 60 Vbeta primers and 13 Jbeta primers went into the PCR. Sequencing used immunoSEQ multiplex PCR; TCRdb keeps in-frame clones, though not all of them. The sample table includes approximately 130,000 clones. CDR1 and CDR2 from the germline V gene are MDHEN and SYDVKM. The CDR3 length is 16 residues. The V and J ends lost 0 bases and 6 bases, in that order; junction bases with no gene match: 4. The sample comprised PBMCs. The chain carries TRBV28 and TRBJ2-1, with TRBD2 matching over 11 bases. This receptor was identified in a woman aged 60-75 years in good health and CMV-seronegative. CDR3 residues: CASSLWGTSGTNEQFF. CDR3 coding DNA: TGTGCCAGCAGTTTATGGGGGACTAGCGGAACCAATGAGCAGTTCTTC.